This T cell receptor (beta chain) stems from a study of tissue T cells after allogeneic stem cell transplantation (dated by TCRdb to the early 2020s). Study-wide context: When multiple samples of a tissue were available, H&E sections were reviewed by a pathologist, and samples with histologically apparent lymphocytes were prioritized for sequencing. Using research autopsies of patients with and without GVHD, plus mouse models of GVHD, the study profiled TCR beta repertoires across many tissues. The human arm was conducted as a prospective observational study, and neither blinding nor randomization was performed.

Interpreted using the paper, the time point label stands for: human tissue collected at research (rapid) autopsy. Three non-HCT comparator patients who had other cancers, at least five GI tract samples, and no known GI disease at death were chosen retrospectively. Autopsy tissues included GI sites from esophagus to rectum, liver, skin and lymphoid organs including spleen, after a median post-mortem interval of approximately nine hours. Each autopsy specimen was bisected, with one portion flash-frozen in liquid nitrogen and the remainder formalin-fixed, and the outer muscle layers of GI specimens were removed. To extract genomic DNA from frozen tissues, either the Mag-Bind Blood & Tissue DNA HDQ 96 Kit on a Chemagic 360 or the DNeasy Blood & Tissue Kit was used. Extracted DNA was further purified with the Genomic DNA Clean & Concentrator-25 kit because of concern about red blood cell contamination.

A few counts support this clone. It lacks a known antigen. Base qualities were left out, and no much larger clone turns up one base away. Overall study results and their limits: Within patients, how anatomically similar tissues were was a major factor shaping TCR repertoire composition, regardless of disease or transplant status. Sampling depth was acknowledged as a limitation, and the patient cohort was both small and clinically heterogeneous. Which tissue TCRs were alloreactive or antigen-specific was not determined in the study, and some clones might have been persisting host cells. Not many T cell clones showed up in more than one patient, yet clustering based on motifs uncovered repertoire signatures that were shared across patients in a tissue-specific way. In both patients and mice, T cells from blood and spleen picked up only a limited part of the TCR repertoire that was detected in tissues. For the non-GVHD comparator patients, no blood samples were available.

The method behind the library was the immunoSEQ multiplex PCR assay. Adaptive Biotechnologies performed the TCRbeta CDR3 sequencing at survey depth and reported CDR3 sequences, V/J genes, productive frequency and template counts. TCR beta CDR3 regions were amplified from genomic DNA rather than RNA. Processing in the source paper ran as follows. Jensen-Shannon divergence served to quantify pairwise repertoire overlap between tissues, with 0 meaning identical and 1 meaning complete divergence. Tissues were grouped by single-linkage agglomerative hierarchical clustering of pairwise JSD values, and the clustering results were shown as dendrograms. All patient samples were analyzed with GLIPH2 using simulation_depth 1000, kmer_min_depth 3 and cdr3_length_cutoff 8, and only groups containing more than two unique CDR3s were kept. In a standardized tissue-overlap score, Jaccard GLIPH-group overlap across patients was extrapolated to a standard repertoire size of 1000 clones. Linear mixed-effect models, with tissue as a fixed effect and individual as a random effect, were used to test how diversity related to clinical or experimental variables. TCRdb retrieved this table from immuneACCESS and kept in-frame rearrangements only. Not all clones are present; in checked studies, unresolved V genes account for under half, and no reason is known for the remainder. Clone size and the V and J calls come from that table; the DNA yielded D and trimming. This sample is represented by approximately 10,000 clones; 60% of them were singletons. The ten largest account for about 9.3% of the sample.

V sheds 5 bases and J sheds 6 bases, leaving 23 bases between their ends. As encoded in the germline V gene (reference sequence), CDR1 is LNHDA while CDR2 is SQIVND. The cysteine opens and the phenylalanine closes a CDR3 of 17 amino acids. Here the CDR3 DNA is all that survives: 51 bases in frame from base 1. The source is a woman aged 18-55 years with breast cancer. This receptor chain uses TRBV19 and TRBJ1-5; possibly the D gene is TRBD1, per 6 matching bases. The specimen was tissue from the jejunum, collected at autopsy. The DNA reads as follows: TGTGCCAGTAGTGCCCTCAAACGGACAGACACACCTCAGCCCCAGCATTTT. Translated, it reads CASSALKRTDTPQPQHF.